This T cell receptor beta chain comes out of a study of neoadjuvant nivolumab and ipilimumab in lung cancer. Study-level findings and limits: TCR sequencing covered a small number of samples.

With respect to this clone: What it binds is unknown.

Produced via immunoSEQ multiplex PCR; TCRdb's table is partial and in-frame only. The sample consists of some 7,000 clones, approximately 88% of them appearing once. Germline CDR1 KGHSH, CDR2 LQKENI. The V gene lost 4 bases and the J gene lost 0 bases, with 4 bases spanning the gap. The CDR3 consists of 13 residues. This sequence joins TRBV18 and TRBJ1-5, with no clear D. The sequencing used tumor tissue, collected after neoadjuvant nivolumab, alone or with ipilimumab, at or shortly before surgery. The origin of this receptor is an adult with non-small cell lung cancer. The CDR3 region is CASSRNSNQPQHF. The CDR3 DNA is TGTGCCAGCTCACGAAATAGCAATCAGCCCCAGCATTTT.